This TCR beta chain was recovered during a study of beta chain features in type 1 diabetes (dated by TCRdb to the late 2010s). Background on the whole study: No differences in mean age, gender distribution, total cell number or subset yield were found between patients and healthy donors. In the study, TCRB repertoires of sorted circulating CD4+ T cell subsets from recently diagnosed type 1 diabetes patients were compared with those of matched healthy donors. Regulatory and stem cell-like memory subsets were obtained from only 8 patients and roughly 8 healthy donors, while naive and central memory subsets were obtained from all 30 or so donors. Across all samples, 107,917,701 sorted cells were examined, and cell number per subset correlated strongly with RNA yield.

V is reduced by 5 bases and J by 3 bases, leaving a spacing of 19 bases between them. From the cysteine through the phenylalanine, the CDR3 covers 16 amino acids. Of the read, only the CDR3 DNA is kept; its 48 bases are in frame from base 1. CDR1 and CDR2 are read off the germline V gene as SGDLS and YYNGEE. A single peripheral blood draw of around 0.11 L on average was collected from each donor into heparinised tubes. A BD FACSAria II was used to sort naive, central memory, regulatory and stem cell-like memory CD4+ T cells with a panel that included CD45RO, CCR7, CD25, CD127, CD95 and CD27. Purity was above 95% for every sorted population. PBMCs were separated immediately by Lymphoprep density gradient centrifugation and were stained directly, without being cultured. To minimize batch effects, samples were stained and sorted in pairs, one healthy donor with one patient per experiment. The entire amount of isolated RNA was reverse transcribed using the High Capacity cDNA Reverse Transcription Kit, so the sequenced TCRB transcripts were expressed ones. Naive, central memory and regulatory T cell samples underwent deep immunoSEQ sequencing, averaging about 3.5 million total reads per sample. After sorted cells were lysed in RLT buffer, RNA was extracted with DNase-treated RNeasy Micro or Mini kits, with the choice depending on cell number. Each cell subset was processed on its own to prevent cross-contamination, while patient and healthy donor samples were processed together. The immunoSEQ multiplex PCR was used to amplify TCRB sequences from cDNA, generating 87-bp fragments that spanned the CDR3 region. Sequencing of the amplicons was done on the Illumina HiSeq platform. Per the source publication's procedure: Synthetic template baselines were used to correct PCR bias computationally, reads within Hamming distance 2 were collapsed, and singletons that could not be merged were discarded. Reads were aligned against IMGT so that V, D and J genes, CDR3 length and insertions or deletions at six rearrangement sites could be assigned. Within each subset, clonotype counts were normalized to the number of sorted cells before true diversity and Gini coefficients were calculated with the tcR R package. The overlap coefficient, calculated on TCRB nucleotide sequences, was used to measure repertoire sharing. As a proxy for the pre-selection repertoire, out-of-frame TCRB sequences from naive cells were analyzed. Not all clones reach the TCRdb copy of this immuneACCESS table, which keeps in-frame sequences only. Checked studies attribute under half of the gap to unresolved V genes and leave the rest unexplained. V and J calls and clone size follow that table, whereas D and trimming were derived from the DNA. Across this sample there are about 260,000 clones, with about a fifth seen only once. In total, the top ten clones hold roughly 0.028% of the sample.

Note on this clone: No cognate antigen has been identified for it. Base quality data are lacking; no much larger clone is found one base away.

Overall study results and their limits: Shorter templates might have been favored by PCR, but patient and control samples were amplified and corrected together, so both groups would have been affected equally by any skew. Only small numbers of individuals were included in the HLA sub-analyses, which left unresolved whether HLA type had any influence on TCRB rearrangement. The naive, central memory and regulatory TCRB repertoires appeared to resemble one another more closely among patients than among healthy donors. Fewer insertions and more nucleotide deletions at VDJ recombination sites were observed in patients with type 1 diabetes, implying thymic rearrangement abnormalities. Type 1 diabetes patients showed a moderate but significant shortening of TCRB CDR3 length in all four CD4+ subsets. Sequencing cDNA rather than genomic DNA could over-represent highly expressing activated cells, although activation and CD3 levels did not differ between groups.

The specimen sequenced was naive CD4+ T cells from blood. The intended sense of this specimen's cell subset or site label: true naive CD4+ T cells. This TCR was sampled from a woman aged 40 to 55 with type 1 diabetes. In this chain, TRBV9 is recombined with TRBJ2-3; the D segment could be TRBD2, given 7 matching bases. Read as DNA, the sequence is TGTGCCAGCAGTGCCTGGGGGGCGGGGGTAACAGATACGCAGTATTTT. It specifies CASSAWGAGVTDTQYF.